The 16 T cell receptor beta chains below come from one sample, sequenced in a study of identifying expanded T cells in peripheral blood. TCRdb's table, derived via immunoSEQ multiplex PCR, lists solely in-frame clones and lacks some. The sample gives just over 90,000 clones, about nine tenths of which show up once; about 3.9% is in the top ten. Source material: blood. These TCRs come from a person between 18 and 69 years old in good health.

This chain uses TRBV7-8 with TRBJ2-7; TRBD2 might be the D (5 bases). Germline lookup yields CDR1 SGHVS and CDR2 FQNEAQ. The CDR3 spans 14 residues. Trimming removed 5 bases from V and 7 bases from J, with 18 bases in between. The CDR3 protein is CASSLLGGSGEQYF. CDR3 sequence (DNA): TGTGCCAGCAGCCTGCTCGGAGGTTCGGGGGAGCAGTACTTC.

The rearrangement joins TRBV7-9 to TRBJ1-3; 10 nucleotides agree with TRBD1. V shed 5 bases and J 4 bases; nucleotides not matched to a gene: 5. Per the germline V gene, CDR1 is SEHNR and CDR2 is FQNEAQ (reference sequence). The CDR3 contains 15 residues. The DNA for the CDR3 is TGTGCCAGCAGCATGGACAGGGGGTACGGAAACACCATATATTTT. Amino acids: CASSMDRGYGNTIYF.

The chain joins TRBV6-1 to TRBJ1-1, with unresolved D. Trimming removed 2 bases at V and 6 bases at J, with 4 bases between. The CDR3 consists of 11 residues. From germline, CDR1 is MNHNS and CDR2 SASEGT. The CDR3 nucleotides read TGTGCCAGCAGTGAAAGCTCTGAAGCTTTCTTT. It translates to CASSESSEAFF.

This chain joins TRBV19 and TRBJ2-1; no firm D call. Trimming left V 0 bases short and J 0 bases short, with 12 bases between. The CDR3 totals 17 residues. Looked up from germline, CDR1 is LNHDA and CDR2 is SQIVND (reference sequence). The CDR3: CASSIESGSSSYNEQFF. The DNA of the CDR3 is TGTGCCAGTAGTATAGAATCGGGCAGCAGCTCCTACAATGAGCAGTTCTTC.

In its sample, this clone was seen a few times. The chain joins TRBV7-3 to TRBJ1-1; no definite D call. CDR3 length equals 13 residues. The V end was cut by 1 base, the J end by 8 bases, with 11 bases between. Germline values: CDR1 SGHTA, CDR2 FQGTGA. CDR3 sequence (DNA): TGTGCCAGCAGCTTAATACGGGCAGGAGAAGCTTTCTTT. Amino acid sequence: CASSLIRAGEAFF.

V usage is TRBV5-1 and J usage is TRBJ1-2, with 7 positions matching TRBD1. CDR3 size: 15 residues. V was pared by 0 bases and J by 9 bases, with 11 bases of the junction left unmatched. Per germline, CDR1 SGHRS and CDR2 YFSETQ. For the CDR3, the DNA is TGCGCCAGCAGCTTGGGACAGGGTAGTTCTAGGAGCTACACCTTC. Translation gives CASSLGQGSSRSYTF.

The chain couples TRBV5-1 to TRBJ1-2; unclear D gene. The germline CDR1 and CDR2 sequences are SGHRS and YFSETQ. The CDR3 length is 15 residues. V shed 1 base and J shed 3 bases, with 13 bases lying between them. The CDR3 DNA reads as TGCGCCAGCAGCTTGCGTGGAGAGCTGTACTATGGCTACACCTTC. It codes for CASSLRGELYYGYTF. Drawing the rest from reference TRBV5-1 and TRBJ1-2, the complete variable domain is KAGVTQTPRYLIKTRGQQVTLSCSPISGHRSVSWYQQTPGQGLQFLFEYFSETQRNKGNFPGRFSGRQFSNSRSEMNVSTLELGDSALYLCASSLRGELYYGYTFGSGTRLTVV.

The J gene is TRBJ1-5, the V gene TRBV2; D gene unclear. Germline V gives CDR1 SNHLY, CDR2 FYNNEI. The CDR3 sequence is 15 residues long. The V end was cut by 0 bases, the J end by 5 bases, with 11 bases between. DNA for the CDR3: TGTGCCAGCAGTGAAGCGCTGTCCAGAGATCAGCCCCAGCATTTT. Protein sequence: CASSEALSRDQPQHF.

This chain connects TRBV11-2 to TRBJ2-7; possibly TRBD2 for D (5 bases). The V and J ends lost 3 bases and 0 bases respectively, with 9 bases between them. Germline assignment: CDR1 SGHAT and CDR2 FQNNGV. This CDR3 comprises 14 residues. DNA of the CDR3: TGTGCCAGCAGCTTCCAGCGGAGCTCCTACGAGCAGTACTTC. Its protein product is CASSFQRSSYEQYF. The variable domain in full, completed from reference TRBV11-2 and TRBJ2-7, reads EAGVAQSPRYKIIEKRQSVAFWCNPISGHATLYWYQQILGQGPKLLIQFQNNGVVDDSQLPKDRFSAERLKGVDSTLKIQPAKLEDSAVYLCASSFQRSSYEQYFGPGTRLTVT.

The chain has TRBV6-1 and TRBJ2-6, with 7 nucleotides matching TRBD1. This CDR3 is built from 16 residues. V lost 7 bases and J lost 0; bases outside the gene matches: 6. CDR1 and CDR2 (germline): MNHNS, SASEGT. The DNA for the CDR3 is TGTGCCAGCACTGACAGGGCTGGCTCTGGGGCCAACGTCCTGACTTTC. It translates to CASTDRAGSGANVLTF.

This chain connects TRBV7-2 to TRBJ2-5, with D tentatively TRBD1 (6 bases). The germline gives CDR1 SGHTA, CDR2 FQGNSA. V dropped 4 bases and J dropped 1 base, with 19 bases sitting between them. The CDR3 runs to 17 residues. The CDR3 nucleotides are TGTGCCAGCAGCTACGGGCAGGGGTTTCCTATCCAAGAGACCCAGTACTTC. Its protein product is CASSYGQGFPIQETQYF.

V is TRBV29-1 and J is TRBJ2-7; D is unclear. Germline CDR1 reads SQVTM; CDR2 reads ANQGSEA. V was clipped by 7 bases and J by 0 bases, with 10 bases between them. There are 12 residues in the CDR3. CDR3 bases: TGCAGCGGGACGGGTGACTCCTACGAGCAGTACTTC. The encoded protein is CSGTGDSYEQYF.

The chain has TRBV18 and TRBJ1-2; D gene uncertain. The CDR3 loop spans 14 amino acids. The V and J ends lost 0 bases and 4 bases respectively, with 9 bases between them. The V gene's germline CDR1 is KGHSH and CDR2 LQKENI. The CDR3 protein is CASSPPEGFYGYTF. The CDR3 nucleotides are TGTGCCAGCTCACCACCGGAAGGTTTCTATGGCTACACCTTC.

The chain combines TRBV13 with TRBJ2-3; 8 bases align to TRBD2. V was clipped by 6 bases and J by 5 bases; unmatched bases: 10. This CDR3 region has 15 residues. Germline values: CDR1 PRHDT, CDR2 FYEKMQ (reference sequence). This CDR3 is CASSLGGRPVDTQYF. As DNA, the CDR3 is TGTGCCAGCAGTCTGGGCGGGAGGCCCGTAGATACGCAGTATTTT.

This clone was seen once. This chain links TRBV5-1 with TRBJ2-5; D call uncertain. The CDR3 extends over 15 amino acids. Between the trimmed V and J ends, which lost 0 bases and 0 bases, there was a span of 9 bases. Germline CDR1 SGHRS, CDR2 YFSETQ. Here the CDR3 DNA reads TGCGCCAGCAGCTTGGGACCAGCGCACCAAGAGACCCAGTACTTC. Its translation: CASSLGPAHQETQYF. The entire variable domain, with the rest obtained from reference TRBV5-1 and TRBJ2-5, is as follows: KAGVTQTPRYLIKTRGQQVTLSCSPISGHRSVSWYQQTPGQGLQFLFEYFSETQRNKGNFPGRFSGRQFSNSRSEMNVSTLELGDSALYLCASSLGPAHQETQYFGPGTRLLVL.

The chain uses TRBV10-3 and TRBJ1-4; 7 bases map to TRBD1. The CDR3 runs to 14 residues. Per germline, CDR1 ENHRY and CDR2 SYGVKD. Trimming took 2 bases from V and 8 from J; bases not matched to a gene: 5. The CDR3 region has the DNA TGTGCCATCAGTGAGGAGGGGGCTCGGGAAAAACTGTTTTTT. Its translation: CAISEEGAREKLFF.